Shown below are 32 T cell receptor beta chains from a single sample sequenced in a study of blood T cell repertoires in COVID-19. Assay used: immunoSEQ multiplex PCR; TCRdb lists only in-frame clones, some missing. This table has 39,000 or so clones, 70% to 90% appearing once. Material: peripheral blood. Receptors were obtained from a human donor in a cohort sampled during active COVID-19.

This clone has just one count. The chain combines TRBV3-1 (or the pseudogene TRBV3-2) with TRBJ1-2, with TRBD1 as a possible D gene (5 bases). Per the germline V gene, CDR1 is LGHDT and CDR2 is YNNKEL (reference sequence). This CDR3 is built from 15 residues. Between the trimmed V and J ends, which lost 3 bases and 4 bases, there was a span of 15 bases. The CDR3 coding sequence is TGTGCCAGCAGCCAGGCCCCAGGGCAGGGCTATGGCTACACCTTC. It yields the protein CASSQAPGQGYGYTF.

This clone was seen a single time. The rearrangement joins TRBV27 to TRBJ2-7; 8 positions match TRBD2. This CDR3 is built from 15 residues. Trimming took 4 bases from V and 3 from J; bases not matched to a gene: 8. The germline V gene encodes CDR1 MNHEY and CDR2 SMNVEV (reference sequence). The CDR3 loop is CASSSRGGGHYEQYF. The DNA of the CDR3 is TGTGCCAGCAGTTCCCGAGGCGGGGGGCACTACGAGCAGTACTTC.

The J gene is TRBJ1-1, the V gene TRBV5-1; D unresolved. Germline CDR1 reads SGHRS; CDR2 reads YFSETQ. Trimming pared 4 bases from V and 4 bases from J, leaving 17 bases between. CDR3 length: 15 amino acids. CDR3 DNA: TGCGCCAGCAGCCAGATCCCCTGGCGGGGCACTGAAGCTTTCTTT. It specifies CASSQIPWRGTEAFF.

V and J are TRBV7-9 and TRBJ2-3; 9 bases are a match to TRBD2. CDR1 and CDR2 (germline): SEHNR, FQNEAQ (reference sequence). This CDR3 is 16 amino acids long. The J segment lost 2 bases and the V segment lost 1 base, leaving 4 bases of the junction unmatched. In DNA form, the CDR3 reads TGTGCCAGCAGCTTAGGGGCTAGCGGGGCCACAGATACGCAGTATTTT. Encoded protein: CASSLGASGATDTQYF.

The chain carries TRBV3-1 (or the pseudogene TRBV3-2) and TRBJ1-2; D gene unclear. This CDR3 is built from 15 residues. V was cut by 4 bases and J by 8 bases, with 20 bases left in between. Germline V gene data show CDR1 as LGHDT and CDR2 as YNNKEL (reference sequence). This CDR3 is CASSPAGLTTSGYTF. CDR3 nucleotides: TGTGCCAGCAGCCCAGCCGGACTTACCACGTCGGGCTACACCTTC.

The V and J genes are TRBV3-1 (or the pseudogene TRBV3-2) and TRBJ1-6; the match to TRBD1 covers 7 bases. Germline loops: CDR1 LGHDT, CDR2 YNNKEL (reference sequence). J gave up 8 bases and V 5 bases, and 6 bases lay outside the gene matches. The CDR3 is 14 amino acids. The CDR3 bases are TGTGCCAGCAGCGTGACAGGGTTGGATTCACCCCTCCACTTT. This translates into CASSVTGLDSPLHF.

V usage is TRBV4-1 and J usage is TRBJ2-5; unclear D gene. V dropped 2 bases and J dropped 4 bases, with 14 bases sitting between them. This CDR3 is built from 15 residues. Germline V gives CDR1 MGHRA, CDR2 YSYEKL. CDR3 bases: TGCGCCAGCAGCCAAAGTGCACGCAGAGGAGAGACCCAGTACTTC. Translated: CASSQSARRGETQYF.

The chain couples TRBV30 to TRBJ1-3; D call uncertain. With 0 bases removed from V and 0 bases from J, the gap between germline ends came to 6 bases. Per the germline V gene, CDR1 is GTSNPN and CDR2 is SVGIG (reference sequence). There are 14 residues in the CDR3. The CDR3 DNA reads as TGTGCCTGGAGTGTTTCCTACTCTGGAAACACCATATATTTT. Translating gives CAWSVSYSGNTIYF. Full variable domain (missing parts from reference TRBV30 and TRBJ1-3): SQTIHQWPATLVQPVGSPLSLECTVEGTSNPNLYWYRQAAGRGLQLLFYSVGIGQISSEVPQNLSASRPQDRQFILSSKKLLLSDSGFYLCAWSVSYSGNTIYFGEGSWLTVV.

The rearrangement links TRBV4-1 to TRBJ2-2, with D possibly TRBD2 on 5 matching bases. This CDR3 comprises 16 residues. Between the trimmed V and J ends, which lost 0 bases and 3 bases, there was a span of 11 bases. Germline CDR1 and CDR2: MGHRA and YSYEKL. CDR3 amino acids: CASSQDTRRYTGELFF. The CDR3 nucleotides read TGCGCCAGCAGCCAAGATACTAGGAGGTACACCGGGGAGCTGTTTTTT.

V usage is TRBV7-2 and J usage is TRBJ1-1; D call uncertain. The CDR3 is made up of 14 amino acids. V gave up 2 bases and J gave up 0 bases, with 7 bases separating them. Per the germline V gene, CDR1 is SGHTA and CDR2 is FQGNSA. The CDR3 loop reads CASSLMFMNTEAFF. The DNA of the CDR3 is TGTGCCAGCAGCTTAATGTTCATGAACACTGAAGCTTTCTTT.

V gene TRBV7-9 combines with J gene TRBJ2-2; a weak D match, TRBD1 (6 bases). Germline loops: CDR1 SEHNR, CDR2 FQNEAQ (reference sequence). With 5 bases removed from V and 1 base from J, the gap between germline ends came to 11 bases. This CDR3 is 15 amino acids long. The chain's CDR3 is CASSETGWNTGELFF. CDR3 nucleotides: TGTGCCAGCAGCGAAACAGGGTGGAACACCGGGGAGCTGTTTTTT.

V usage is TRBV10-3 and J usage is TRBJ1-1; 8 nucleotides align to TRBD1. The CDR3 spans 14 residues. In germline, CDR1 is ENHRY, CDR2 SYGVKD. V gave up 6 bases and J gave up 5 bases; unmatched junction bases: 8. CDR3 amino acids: CAIRPDRGGTEAFF. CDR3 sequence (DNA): TGTGCCATCAGACCAGACAGGGGAGGGACTGAAGCTTTCTTT.

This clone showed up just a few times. This chain's CDR3 is CASSPGLVRPYEQYF. CDR3 DNA: TGTGCCAGCAGCCCAGGACTAGTCCGTCCCTACGAGCAGTACTTC. This chain joins TRBV11-2 and TRBJ2-7; 7 bases fit TRBD2. This CDR3 contains 15 residues. The germline V gene encodes CDR1 SGHAT and CDR2 FQNNGV. V dropped 5 bases and J dropped 2; count of bases not matched to a gene: 9.

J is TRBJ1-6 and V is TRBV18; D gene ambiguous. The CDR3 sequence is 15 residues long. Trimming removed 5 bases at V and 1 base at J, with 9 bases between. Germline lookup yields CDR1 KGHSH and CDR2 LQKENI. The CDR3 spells CASSVVESYNSPLHF. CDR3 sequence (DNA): TGTGCCAGCTCAGTGGTAGAATCCTATAATTCACCCCTCCACTTT.

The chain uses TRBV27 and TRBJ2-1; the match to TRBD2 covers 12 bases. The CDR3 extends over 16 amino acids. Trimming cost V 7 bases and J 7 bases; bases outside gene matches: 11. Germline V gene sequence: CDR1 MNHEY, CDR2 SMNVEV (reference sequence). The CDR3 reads CASTQSTSGGDNEQFF. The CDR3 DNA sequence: TGTGCCAGCACCCAATCGACTAGCGGGGGAGATAATGAGCAGTTCTTC.

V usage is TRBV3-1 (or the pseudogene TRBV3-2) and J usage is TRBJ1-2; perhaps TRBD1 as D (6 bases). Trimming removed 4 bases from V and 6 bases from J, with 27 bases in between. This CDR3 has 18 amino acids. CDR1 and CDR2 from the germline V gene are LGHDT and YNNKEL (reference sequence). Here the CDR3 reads CASSRRADPSGGGDGYTF. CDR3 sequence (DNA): TGTGCCAGCAGCCGCCGTGCCGATCCCAGCGGGGGCGGGGATGGCTACACCTTC.

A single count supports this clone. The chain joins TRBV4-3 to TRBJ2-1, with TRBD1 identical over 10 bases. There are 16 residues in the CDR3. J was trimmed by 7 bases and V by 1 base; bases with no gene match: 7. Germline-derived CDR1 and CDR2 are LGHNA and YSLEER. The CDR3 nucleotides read TGCGCCAGCAGCCAAGCGACAGGGGGCGCCCCGAATGAGCAGTTCTTC. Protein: CASSQATGGAPNEQFF.

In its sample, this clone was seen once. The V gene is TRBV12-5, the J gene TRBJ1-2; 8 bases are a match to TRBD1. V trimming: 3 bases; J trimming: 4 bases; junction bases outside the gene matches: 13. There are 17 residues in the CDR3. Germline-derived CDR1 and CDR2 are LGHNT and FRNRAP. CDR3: CASGFFPGGLTGYGYTF. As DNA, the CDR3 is TGTGCTAGTGGTTTCTTCCCAGGGGGCCTCACCGGCTATGGCTACACCTTC.

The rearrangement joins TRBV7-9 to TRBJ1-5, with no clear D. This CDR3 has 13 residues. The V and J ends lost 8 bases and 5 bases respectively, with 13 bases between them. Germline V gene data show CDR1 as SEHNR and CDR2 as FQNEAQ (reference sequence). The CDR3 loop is CASGGHADQPQHF. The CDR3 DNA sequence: TGTGCCAGCGGTGGTCACGCGGATCAGCCCCAGCATTTT.

In nucleotides, the CDR3 is TGTGCCACCAGCAGAAGACAGGGTGGGGACATTCAGTACTTC. Encoded protein: CATSRRQGGDIQYF. V and J are TRBV15 and TRBJ2-4; 7 positions agree with TRBD1. The CDR3 has 14 amino acids. With V trimmed by 2 bases and J by 8 bases, 6 bases remained unmatched. Germline V gene data show CDR1 as LNHNV and CDR2 as YYDKDF (reference sequence).

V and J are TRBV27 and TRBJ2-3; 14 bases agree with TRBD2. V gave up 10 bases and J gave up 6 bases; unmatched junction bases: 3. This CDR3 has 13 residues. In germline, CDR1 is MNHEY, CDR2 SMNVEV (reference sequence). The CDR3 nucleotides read TGTGCCACCAGGACTAGCGGGGGGGATACGCAGTATTTT. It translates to CATRTSGGDTQYF.

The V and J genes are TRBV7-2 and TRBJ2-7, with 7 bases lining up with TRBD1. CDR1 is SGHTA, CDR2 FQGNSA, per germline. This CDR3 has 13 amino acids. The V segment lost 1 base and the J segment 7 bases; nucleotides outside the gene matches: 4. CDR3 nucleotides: TGTGCCAGCAGCTTAGGGGGGACAGCGGAGCAGTACTTC. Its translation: CASSLGGTAEQYF. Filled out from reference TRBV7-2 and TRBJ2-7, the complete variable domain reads GAGVSQSPSNKVTEKGKDVELRCDPISGHTALYWYRQSLGQGLEFLIYFQGNSAPDKSGLPSDRFSAERTGGSVSTLTIQRTQQEDSAVYLCASSLGGTAEQYFGPGTRLTVT.

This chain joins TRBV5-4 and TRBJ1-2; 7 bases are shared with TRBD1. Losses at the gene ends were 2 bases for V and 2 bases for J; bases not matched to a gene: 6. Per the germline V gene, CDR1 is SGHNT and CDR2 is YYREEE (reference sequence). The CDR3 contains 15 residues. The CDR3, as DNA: TGTGCCAGCAGCTTACGGGACAGTGGGAACTATGGCTACACCTTC. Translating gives CASSLRDSGNYGYTF.

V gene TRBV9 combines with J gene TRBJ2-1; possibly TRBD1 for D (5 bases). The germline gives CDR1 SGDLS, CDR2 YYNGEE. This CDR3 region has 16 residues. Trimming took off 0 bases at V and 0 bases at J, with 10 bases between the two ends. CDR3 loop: CASSVAGASSYNEQFF. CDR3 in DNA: TGTGCCAGCAGCGTAGCTGGGGCTTCCTCCTACAATGAGCAGTTCTTC.

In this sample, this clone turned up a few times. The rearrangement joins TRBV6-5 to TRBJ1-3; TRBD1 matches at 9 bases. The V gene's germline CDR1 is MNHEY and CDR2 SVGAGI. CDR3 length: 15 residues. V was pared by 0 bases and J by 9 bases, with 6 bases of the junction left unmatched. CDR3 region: CASSYSGTGSVTIYF. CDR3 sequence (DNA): TGTGCCAGCAGTTACTCCGGGACAGGGAGCGTCACCATATATTTT.

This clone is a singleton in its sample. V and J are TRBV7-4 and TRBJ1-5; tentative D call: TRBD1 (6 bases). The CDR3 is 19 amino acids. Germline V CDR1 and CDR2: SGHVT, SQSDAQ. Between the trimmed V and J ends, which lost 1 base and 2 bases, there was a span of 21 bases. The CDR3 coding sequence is TGTGCCAGCAGCTTAGGACCCCCCCCCAACAGGGTGGGCAATCAGCCCCAGCATTTT. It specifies CASSLGPPPNRVGNQPQHF.

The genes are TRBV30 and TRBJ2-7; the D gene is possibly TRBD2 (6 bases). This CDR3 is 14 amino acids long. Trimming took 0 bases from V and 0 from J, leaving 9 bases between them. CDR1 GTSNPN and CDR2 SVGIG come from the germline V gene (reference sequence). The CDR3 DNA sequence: TGTGCCTGGAGTGTGGGAGGCGACTCCTACGAGCAGTACTTC. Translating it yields CAWSVGGDSYEQYF.

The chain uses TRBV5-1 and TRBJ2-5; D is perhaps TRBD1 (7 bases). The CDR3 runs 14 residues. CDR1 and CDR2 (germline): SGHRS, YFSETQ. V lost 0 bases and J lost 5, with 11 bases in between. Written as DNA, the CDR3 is TGCGCCAGCAGCTTGGCCCCAGGGGGGGAGACCCAGTACTTC. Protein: CASSLAPGGETQYF.

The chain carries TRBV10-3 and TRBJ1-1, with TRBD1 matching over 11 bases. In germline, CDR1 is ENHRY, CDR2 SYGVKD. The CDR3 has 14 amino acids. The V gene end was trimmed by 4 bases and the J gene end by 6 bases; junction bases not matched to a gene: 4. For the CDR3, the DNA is TGTGCCATCAGTGTGGGACAGGGGGTTGCTGAAGCTTTCTTT. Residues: CAISVGQGVAEAFF.

Written as DNA, the CDR3 is TGCGCCAGCAGCTTTGCCGGGGGCAATGAGCAGTTCTTC. Residues: CASSFAGGNEQFF. This sequence joins TRBV5-1 and TRBJ2-1; TRBD2 is a possible D gene (6 bases). The CDR3 covers 13 residues. Trimming cost V 2 bases and J 6 bases, with 9 bases left between them. CDR1 is SGHRS and CDR2 is YFSETQ in the germline V gene.

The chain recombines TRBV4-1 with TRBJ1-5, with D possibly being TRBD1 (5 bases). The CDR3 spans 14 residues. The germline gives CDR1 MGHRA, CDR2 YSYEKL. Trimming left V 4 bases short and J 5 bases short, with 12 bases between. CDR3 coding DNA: TGCGCCAGCAGCCCTCGACAGTTCGATCAGCCCCAGCATTTT. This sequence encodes CASSPRQFDQPQHF.

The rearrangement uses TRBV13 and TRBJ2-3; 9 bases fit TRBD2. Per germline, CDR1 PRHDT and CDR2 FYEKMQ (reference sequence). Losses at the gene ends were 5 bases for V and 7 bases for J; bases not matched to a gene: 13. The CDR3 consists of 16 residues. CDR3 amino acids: CASSLMRLAGEHTQYF. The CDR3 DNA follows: TGTGCCAGCAGCCTAATGCGGTTAGCGGGAGAGCATACGCAGTATTTT. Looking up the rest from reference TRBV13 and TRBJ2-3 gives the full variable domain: AAGVIQSPRHLIKEKRETATLKCYPIPRHDTVYWYQQGPGQDPQFLISFYEKMQSDKGSIPDRFSAQQFSDYHSELNMSSLELGDSALYFCASSLMRLAGEHTQYFGPGTRLTVL.